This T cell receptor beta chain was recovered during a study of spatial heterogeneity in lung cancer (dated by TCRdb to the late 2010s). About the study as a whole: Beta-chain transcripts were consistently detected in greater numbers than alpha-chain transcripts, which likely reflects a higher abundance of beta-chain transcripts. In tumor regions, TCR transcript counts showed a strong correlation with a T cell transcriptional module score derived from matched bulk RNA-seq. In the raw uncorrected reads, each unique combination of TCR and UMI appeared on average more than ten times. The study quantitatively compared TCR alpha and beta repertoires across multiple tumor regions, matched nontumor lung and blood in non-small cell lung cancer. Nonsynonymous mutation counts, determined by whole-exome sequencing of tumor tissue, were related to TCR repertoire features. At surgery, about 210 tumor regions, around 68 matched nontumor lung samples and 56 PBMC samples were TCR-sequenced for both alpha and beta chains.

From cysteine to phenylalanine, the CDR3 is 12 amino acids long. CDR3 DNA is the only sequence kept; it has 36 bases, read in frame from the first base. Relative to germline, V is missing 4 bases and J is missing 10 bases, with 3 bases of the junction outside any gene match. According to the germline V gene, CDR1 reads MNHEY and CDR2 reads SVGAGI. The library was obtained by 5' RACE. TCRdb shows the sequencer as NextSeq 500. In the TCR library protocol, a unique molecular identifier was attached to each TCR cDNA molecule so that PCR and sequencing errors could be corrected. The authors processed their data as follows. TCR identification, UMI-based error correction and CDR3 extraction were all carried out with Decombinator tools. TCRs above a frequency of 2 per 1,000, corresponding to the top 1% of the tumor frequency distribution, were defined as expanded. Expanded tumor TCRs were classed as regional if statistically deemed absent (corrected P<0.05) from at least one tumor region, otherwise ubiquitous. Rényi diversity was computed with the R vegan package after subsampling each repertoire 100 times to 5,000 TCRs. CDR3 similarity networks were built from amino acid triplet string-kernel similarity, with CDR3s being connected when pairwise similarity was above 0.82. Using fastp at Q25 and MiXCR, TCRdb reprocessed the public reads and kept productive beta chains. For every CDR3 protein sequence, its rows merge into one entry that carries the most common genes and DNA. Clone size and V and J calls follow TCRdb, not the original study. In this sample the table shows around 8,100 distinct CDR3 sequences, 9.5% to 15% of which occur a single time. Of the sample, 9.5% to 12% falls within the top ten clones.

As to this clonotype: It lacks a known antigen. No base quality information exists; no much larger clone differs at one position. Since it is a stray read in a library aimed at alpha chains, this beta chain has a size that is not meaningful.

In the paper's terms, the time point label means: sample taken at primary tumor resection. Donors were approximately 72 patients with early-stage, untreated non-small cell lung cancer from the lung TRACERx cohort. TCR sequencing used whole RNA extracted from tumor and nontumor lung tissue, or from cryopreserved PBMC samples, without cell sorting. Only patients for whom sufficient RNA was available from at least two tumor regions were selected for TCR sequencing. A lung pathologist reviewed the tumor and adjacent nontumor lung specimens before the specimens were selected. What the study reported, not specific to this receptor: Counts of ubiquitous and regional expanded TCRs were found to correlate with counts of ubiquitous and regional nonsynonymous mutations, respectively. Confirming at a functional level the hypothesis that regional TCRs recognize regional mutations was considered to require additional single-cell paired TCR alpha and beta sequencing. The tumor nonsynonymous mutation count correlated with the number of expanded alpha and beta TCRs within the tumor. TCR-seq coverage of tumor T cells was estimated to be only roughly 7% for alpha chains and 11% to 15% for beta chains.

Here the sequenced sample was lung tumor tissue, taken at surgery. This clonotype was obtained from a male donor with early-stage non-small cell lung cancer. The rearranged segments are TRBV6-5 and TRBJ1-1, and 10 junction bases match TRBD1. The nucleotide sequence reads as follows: TGTGCCAGCAGTTCGACAGGGGGCAGAGCTTTCTTT. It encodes CASSSTGGRAFF.